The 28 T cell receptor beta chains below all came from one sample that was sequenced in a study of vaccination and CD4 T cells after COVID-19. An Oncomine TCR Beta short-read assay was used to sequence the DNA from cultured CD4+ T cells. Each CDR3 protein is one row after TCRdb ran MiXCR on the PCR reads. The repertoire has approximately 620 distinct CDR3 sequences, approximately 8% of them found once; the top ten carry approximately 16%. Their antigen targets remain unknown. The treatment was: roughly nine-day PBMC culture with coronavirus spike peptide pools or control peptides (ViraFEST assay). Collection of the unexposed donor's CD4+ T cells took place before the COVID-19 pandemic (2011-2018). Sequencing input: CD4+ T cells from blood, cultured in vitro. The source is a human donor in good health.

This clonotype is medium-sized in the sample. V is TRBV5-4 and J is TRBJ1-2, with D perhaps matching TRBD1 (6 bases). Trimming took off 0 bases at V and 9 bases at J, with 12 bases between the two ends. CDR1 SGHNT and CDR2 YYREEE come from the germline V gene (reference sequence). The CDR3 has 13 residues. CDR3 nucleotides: TGTGCCAGCAGCTTGGAGCAGGGGCGAAGCTACACCTTC. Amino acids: CASSLEQGRSYTF.

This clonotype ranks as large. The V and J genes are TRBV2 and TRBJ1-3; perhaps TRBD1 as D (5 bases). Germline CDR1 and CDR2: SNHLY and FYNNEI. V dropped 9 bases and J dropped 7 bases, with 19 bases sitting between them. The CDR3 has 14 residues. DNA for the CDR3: TGTGCCAGTGCAGGGAGGATGGGAAGGAACACCATATATTTT. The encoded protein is CASAGRMGRNTIYF.

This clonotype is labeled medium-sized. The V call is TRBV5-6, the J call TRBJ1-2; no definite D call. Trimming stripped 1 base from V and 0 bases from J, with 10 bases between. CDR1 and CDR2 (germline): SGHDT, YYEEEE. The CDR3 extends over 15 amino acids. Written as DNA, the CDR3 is TGTGCCAGCAGCTTGAAGGGCAGGCCTAACTATGGCTACACCTTC. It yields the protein CASSLKGRPNYGYTF.

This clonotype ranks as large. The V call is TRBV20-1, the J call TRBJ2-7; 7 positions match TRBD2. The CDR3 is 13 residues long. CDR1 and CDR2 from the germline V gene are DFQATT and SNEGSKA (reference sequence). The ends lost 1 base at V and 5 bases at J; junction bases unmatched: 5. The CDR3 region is CSARGEGRHEQYF. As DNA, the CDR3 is TGCAGTGCTAGAGGGGAGGGCCGGCACGAGCAGTACTTC.

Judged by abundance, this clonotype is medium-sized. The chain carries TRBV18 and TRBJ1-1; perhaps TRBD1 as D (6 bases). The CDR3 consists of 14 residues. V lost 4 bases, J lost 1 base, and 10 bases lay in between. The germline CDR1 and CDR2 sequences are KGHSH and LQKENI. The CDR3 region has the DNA TGTGCCAGCTCACGGGACACCGGGAACACTGAAGCTTTCTTT. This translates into CASSRDTGNTEAFF.

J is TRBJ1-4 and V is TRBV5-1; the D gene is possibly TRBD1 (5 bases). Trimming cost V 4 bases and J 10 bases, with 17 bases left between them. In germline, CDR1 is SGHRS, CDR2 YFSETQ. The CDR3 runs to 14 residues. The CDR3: CASSPGTAAGKLFF. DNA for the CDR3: TGCGCCAGCAGCCCCGGGACTGCGGCAGGAAAACTGTTTTTT.

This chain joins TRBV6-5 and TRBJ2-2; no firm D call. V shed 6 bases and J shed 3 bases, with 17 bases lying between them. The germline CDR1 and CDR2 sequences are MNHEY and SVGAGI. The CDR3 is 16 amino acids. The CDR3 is CASRYTGGYDTGELFF. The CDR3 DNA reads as TGTGCCAGCAGGTACACGGGCGGTTATGACACCGGGGAGCTGTTTTTT.

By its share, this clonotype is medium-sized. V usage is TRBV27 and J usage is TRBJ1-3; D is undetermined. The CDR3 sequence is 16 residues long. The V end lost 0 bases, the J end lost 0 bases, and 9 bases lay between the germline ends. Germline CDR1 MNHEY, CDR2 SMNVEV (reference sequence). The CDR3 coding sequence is TGTGCCAGCAGTTTATCTGGGCCCCTCTCTGGAAACACCATATATTTT. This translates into CASSLSGPLSGNTIYF.

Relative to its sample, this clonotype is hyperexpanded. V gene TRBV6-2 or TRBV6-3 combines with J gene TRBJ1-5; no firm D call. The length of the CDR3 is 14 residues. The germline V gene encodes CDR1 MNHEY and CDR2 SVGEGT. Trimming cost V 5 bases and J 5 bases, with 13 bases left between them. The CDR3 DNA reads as TGTGCCAGCAGTCCTATCCTGGAACATCAGCCCCAGCATTTT. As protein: CASSPILEHQPQHF.

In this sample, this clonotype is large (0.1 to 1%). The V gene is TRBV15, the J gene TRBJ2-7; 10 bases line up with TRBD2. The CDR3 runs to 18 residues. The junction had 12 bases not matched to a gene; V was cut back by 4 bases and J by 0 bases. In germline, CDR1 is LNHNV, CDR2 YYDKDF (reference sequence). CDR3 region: CATSTLPGLAINSYEQYF. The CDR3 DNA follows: TGTGCCACCAGCACACTACCGGGACTAGCGATCAACTCCTACGAGCAGTACTTC.

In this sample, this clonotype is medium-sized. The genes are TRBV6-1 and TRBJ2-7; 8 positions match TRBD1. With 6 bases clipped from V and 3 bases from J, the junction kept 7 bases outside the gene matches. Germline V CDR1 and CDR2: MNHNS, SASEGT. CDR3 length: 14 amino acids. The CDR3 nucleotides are TGTGCCAGCAGACGAACCGGGACAGGCTACGAGCAGTACTTC. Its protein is CASRRTGTGYEQYF.

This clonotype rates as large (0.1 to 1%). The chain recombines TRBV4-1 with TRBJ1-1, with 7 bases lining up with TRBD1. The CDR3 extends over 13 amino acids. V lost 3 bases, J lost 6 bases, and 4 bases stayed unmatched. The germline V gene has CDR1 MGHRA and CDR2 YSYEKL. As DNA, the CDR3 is TGCGCCAGCAGCCAGACAGGGTGGCCTGAAGCTTTCTTT. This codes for CASSQTGWPEAFF.

CDR3 sequence: CASSPAFSGGASPDTQYF. Written as DNA, the CDR3 is TGTGCCAGCAGCCCAGCATTTAGCGGGGGGGCTTCCCCAGATACGCAGTATTTT. The V gene is TRBV3-1, the J gene TRBJ2-3, with TRBD2 matching 11 bases. The CDR3 is 18 residues long. The V gene end was trimmed by 4 bases and the J gene end by 4 bases; junction bases not matched to a gene: 13. Germline assignment: CDR1 LGHDT and CDR2 YNNKEL (reference sequence).

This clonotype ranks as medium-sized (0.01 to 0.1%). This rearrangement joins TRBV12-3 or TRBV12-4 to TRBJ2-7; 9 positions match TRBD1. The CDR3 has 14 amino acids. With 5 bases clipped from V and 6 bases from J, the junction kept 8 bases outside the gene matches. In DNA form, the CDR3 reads TGTGCCAGCAGTCCCGGGGACAGGGTTCGCGAGCAGTACTTC. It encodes CASSPGDRVREQYF.

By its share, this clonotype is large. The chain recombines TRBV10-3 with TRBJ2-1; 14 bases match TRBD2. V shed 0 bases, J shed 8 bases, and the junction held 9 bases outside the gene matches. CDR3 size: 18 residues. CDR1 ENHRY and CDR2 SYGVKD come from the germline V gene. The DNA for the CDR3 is TGTGCCATCAGTGAGTCGATGACTAGCGGGGGGGTTAGGGATGAGCAGTTCTTC. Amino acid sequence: CAISESMTSGGVRDEQFF.

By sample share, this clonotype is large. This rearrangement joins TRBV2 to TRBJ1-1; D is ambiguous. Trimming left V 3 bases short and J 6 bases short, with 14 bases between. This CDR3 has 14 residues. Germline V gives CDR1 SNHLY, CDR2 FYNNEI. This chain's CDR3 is CASSDWEGWAEAFF. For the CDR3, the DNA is TGTGCCAGCAGTGACTGGGAAGGGTGGGCTGAAGCTTTCTTT. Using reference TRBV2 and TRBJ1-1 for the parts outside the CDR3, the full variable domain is EPEVTQTPSHQVTQMGQEVILRCVPISNHLYFYWYRQILGQKVEFLVSFYNNEISEKSEIFDDQFSVERPDGSNFTLKIRSTKLEDSAMYFCASSDWEGWAEAFFGQGTRLTVV.

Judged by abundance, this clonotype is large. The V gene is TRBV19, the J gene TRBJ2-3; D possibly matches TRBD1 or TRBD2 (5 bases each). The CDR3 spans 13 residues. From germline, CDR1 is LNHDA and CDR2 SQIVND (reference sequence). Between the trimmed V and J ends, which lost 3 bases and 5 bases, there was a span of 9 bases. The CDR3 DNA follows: TGTGCCAGTAGTATTGGGACCCTAGATACGCAGTATTTT. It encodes CASSIGTLDTQYF.

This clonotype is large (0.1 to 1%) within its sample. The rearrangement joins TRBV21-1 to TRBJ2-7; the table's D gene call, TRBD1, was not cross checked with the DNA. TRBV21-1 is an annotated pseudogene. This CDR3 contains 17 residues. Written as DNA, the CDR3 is TGTGCCAGCAACTTAGGGGTGCCTAGACAGGAACATAACGAGCAGTACTTC. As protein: CASNLGVPRQEHNEQYF.

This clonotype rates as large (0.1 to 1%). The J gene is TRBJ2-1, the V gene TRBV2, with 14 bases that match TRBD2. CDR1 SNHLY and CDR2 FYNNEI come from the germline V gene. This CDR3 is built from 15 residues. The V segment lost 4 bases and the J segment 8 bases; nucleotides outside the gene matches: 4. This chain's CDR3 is CASSVGLAGDDEQFF. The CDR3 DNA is TGTGCCAGCAGTGTGGGACTAGCGGGAGACGATGAGCAGTTCTTC.

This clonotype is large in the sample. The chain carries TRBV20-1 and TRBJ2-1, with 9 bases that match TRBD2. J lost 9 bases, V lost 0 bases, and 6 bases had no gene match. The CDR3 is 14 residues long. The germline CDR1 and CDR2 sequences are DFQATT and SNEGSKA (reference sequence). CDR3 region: CSARDLREGLEQFF. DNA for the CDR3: TGCAGTGCTAGAGATTTGCGGGAGGGCCTTGAGCAGTTCTTC.

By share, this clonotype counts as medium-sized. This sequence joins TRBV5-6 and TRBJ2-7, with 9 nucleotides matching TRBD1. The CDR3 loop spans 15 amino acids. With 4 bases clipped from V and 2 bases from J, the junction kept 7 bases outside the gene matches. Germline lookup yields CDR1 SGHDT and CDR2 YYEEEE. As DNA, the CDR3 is TGTGCCAGCAGCCAAGTTGGGACAGGGACCTACGAGCAGTACTTC. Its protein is CASSQVGTGTYEQYF.

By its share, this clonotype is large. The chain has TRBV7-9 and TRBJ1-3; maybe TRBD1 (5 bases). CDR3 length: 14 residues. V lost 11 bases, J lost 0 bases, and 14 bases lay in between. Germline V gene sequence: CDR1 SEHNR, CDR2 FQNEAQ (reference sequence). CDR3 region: CAHRGGPSGNTIYF. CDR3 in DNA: TGTGCCCACCGGGGGGGACCCTCTGGAAACACCATATATTTT.

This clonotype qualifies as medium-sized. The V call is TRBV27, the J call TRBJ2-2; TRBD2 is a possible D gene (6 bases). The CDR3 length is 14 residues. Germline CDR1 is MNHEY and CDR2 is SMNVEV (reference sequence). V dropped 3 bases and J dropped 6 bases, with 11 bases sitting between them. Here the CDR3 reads CASSFQRVAGELFF. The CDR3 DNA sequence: TGTGCCAGCAGTTTCCAGCGGGTGGCCGGGGAGCTGTTTTTT.

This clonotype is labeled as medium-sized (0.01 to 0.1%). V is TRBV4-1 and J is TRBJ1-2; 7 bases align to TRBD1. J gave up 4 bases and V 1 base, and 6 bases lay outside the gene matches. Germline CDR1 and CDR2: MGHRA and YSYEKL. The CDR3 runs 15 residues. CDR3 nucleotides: TGCGCCAGCAGCCAAGCTTCTCAGGGGGTCTATGGCTACACCTTC. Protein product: CASSQASQGVYGYTF.

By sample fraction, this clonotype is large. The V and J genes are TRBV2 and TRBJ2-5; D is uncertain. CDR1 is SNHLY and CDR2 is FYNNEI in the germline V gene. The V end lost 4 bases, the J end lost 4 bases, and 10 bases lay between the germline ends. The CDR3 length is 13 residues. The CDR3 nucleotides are TGTGCCAGCAGTGCGGGCAATGGAGAGACCCAGTACTTC. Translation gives CASSAGNGETQYF.

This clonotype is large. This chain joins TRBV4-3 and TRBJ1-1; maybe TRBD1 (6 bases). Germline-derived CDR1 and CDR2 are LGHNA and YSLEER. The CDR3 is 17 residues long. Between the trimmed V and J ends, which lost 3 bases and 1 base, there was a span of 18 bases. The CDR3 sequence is CASSQGIGEGQNTEAFF. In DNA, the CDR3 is TGCGCCAGCAGCCAGGGCATAGGCGAGGGACAGAACACTGAAGCTTTCTTT.

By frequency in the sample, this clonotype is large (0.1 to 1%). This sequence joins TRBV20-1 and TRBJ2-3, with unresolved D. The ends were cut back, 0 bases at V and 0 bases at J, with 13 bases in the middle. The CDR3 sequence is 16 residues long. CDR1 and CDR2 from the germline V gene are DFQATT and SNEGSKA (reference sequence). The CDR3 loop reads CSARDVGRESTDTQYF. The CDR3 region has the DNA TGCAGTGCTAGAGATGTGGGCCGCGAGAGCACAGATACGCAGTATTTT.

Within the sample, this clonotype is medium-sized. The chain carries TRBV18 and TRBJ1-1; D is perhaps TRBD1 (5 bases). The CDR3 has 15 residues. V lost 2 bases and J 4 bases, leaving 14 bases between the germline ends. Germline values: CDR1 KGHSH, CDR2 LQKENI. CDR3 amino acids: CASSPYQEGATEAFF. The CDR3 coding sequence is TGTGCCAGCTCACCATACCAGGAAGGGGCCACTGAAGCTTTCTTT.